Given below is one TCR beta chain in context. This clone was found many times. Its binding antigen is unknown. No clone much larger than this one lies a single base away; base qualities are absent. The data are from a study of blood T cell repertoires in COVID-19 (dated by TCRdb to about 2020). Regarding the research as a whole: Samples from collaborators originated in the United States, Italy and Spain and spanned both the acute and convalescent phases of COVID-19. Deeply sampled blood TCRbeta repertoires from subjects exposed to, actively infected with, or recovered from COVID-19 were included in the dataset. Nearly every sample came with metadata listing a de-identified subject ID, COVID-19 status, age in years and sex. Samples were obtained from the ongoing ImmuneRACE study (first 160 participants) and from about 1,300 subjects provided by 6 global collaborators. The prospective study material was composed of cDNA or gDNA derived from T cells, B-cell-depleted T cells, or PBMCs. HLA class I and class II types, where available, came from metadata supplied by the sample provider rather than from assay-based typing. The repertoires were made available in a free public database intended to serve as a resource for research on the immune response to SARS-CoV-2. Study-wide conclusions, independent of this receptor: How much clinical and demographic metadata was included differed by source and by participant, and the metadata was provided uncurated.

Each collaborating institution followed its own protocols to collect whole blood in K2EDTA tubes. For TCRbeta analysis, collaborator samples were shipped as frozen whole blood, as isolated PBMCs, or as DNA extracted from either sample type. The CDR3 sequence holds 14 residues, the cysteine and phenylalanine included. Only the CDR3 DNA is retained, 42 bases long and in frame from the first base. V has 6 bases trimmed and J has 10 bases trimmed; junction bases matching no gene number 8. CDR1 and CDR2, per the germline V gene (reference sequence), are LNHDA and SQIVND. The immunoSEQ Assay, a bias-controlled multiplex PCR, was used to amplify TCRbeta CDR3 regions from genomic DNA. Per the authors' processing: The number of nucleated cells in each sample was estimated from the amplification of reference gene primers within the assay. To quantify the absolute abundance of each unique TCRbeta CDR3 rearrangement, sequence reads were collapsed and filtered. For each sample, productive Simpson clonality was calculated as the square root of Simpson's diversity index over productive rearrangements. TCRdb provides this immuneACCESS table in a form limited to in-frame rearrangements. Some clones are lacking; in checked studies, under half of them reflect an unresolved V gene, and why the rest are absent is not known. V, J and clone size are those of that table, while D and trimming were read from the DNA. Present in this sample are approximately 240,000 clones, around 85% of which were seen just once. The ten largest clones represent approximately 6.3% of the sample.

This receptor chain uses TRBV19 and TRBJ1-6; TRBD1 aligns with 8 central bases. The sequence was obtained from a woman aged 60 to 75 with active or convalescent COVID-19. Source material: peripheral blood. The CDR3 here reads CASRGGQGGSPLHF. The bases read TGTGCCAGTAGAGGAGGACAGGGAGGGTCACCCCTCCACTTT.